Following are 28 T cell receptor beta chains from one sample sequenced in a study of CD8+CD57+ T cells in acquired aplastic anemia. Patients picked for sequencing had shown CD8+CD57+ cell expansion detected by flow cytometry. Profiling of TCR beta VDJ combinations and CDR3 sequences used genomic DNA as template. TCRdb re-analysed the reads in MiXCR, keeping a single row per CDR3 protein. The sample has some 170,000 distinct CDR3 sequences; around 50% are singletons. The sample taken for sequencing was sorted CD4+, CD8+, or CD8+CD57+ T cells (not recorded which) from PBMCs. The receptors shown here come from a human donor with aplastic anemia.

This rearrangement joins TRBV20-1 to TRBJ2-7; TRBD2 might be the D (5 bases). Germline-derived CDR1 and CDR2 are DFQATT and SNEGSKA (reference sequence). The CDR3 totals 13 residues. V lost 1 base to trimming and J lost 2 bases, with 9 bases between them. CDR3 residues: CSARGEGTYEQYF. The CDR3 coding sequence is TGCAGTGCTAGAGGTGAGGGTACCTACGAGCAGTACTTC.

Points on this clonotype: One end of the junction fails to match germline, which may point to a read error. The chain combines TRBV19 with TRBJ2-2, with D tentatively TRBD1 or TRBD2 (6 bases each). Per germline, CDR1 LNHDA and CDR2 SQIVND (reference sequence). The CDR3 consists of 17 residues. The CDR3: CASSNQGSISNTGGLFF. CDR3 coding DNA: TGTGCCAGTAGTAACCAGGGGAGTATTTCGAACACCGGGGGGCTGTTTTTT.

This clonotype occurred once. The chain couples TRBV7-3 to TRBJ2-3; no clear D. V shed 4 bases and J shed 5 bases, with 10 bases lying between them. Looked up from germline, CDR1 is SGHTA and CDR2 is FQGTGA. The CDR3 loop spans 13 amino acids. The CDR3 protein is CASSWRLGDTQYF. The CDR3 region has the DNA TGTGCCAGCAGCTGGCGATTGGGAGATACGCAGTATTTT.

Only a few counts were recorded for this clonotype. The V and J genes are TRBV7-8 and TRBJ2-5; D is undetermined. From germline, CDR1 is SGHVS and CDR2 FQNEAQ. This CDR3 spans 13 amino acids. The ends were cut back, 5 bases at V and 5 bases at J, with 12 bases in the middle. CDR3 in amino acids: CASSVRHTETQYF. CDR3 coding DNA: TGTGCCAGCAGCGTCCGACATACTGAGACCCAGTACTTC.

This sequence joins TRBV5-1 and TRBJ2-3, with D unclear. V was pared by 2 bases and J by 7 bases, with 11 bases between. CDR1 SGHRS and CDR2 YFSETQ come from the germline V gene. CDR3 size: 13 residues. CDR3 sequence: CASSLNAWHTQYF. CDR3 DNA sequence: TGCGCCAGCAGCTTAAACGCCTGGCATACGCAGTATTTT. Complete variable domain (other parts from reference TRBV5-1 and TRBJ2-3): KAGVTQTPRYLIKTRGQQVTLSCSPISGHRSVSWYQQTPGQGLQFLFEYFSETQRNKGNFPGRFSGRQFSNSRSEMNVSTLELGDSALYLCASSLNAWHTQYFGPGTRLTVL.

This clonotype was counted ten times or more. The chain uses TRBV20-1 and TRBJ1-1; D is ambiguous. The CDR3 extends over 12 amino acids. CDR1 is DFQATT and CDR2 is SNEGSKA in the germline V gene (reference sequence). V lost 0 bases and J lost 11, with 13 bases in between. The CDR3 sequence: CSARDPWWEAFF. The CDR3 DNA follows: TGCAGTGCTAGAGATCCTTGGTGGGAGGCTTTCTTT.

The V and J genes are TRBV10-3 and TRBJ2-2, with 7 bases aligning to TRBD1. With 10 bases clipped from V and 1 base from J, the junction kept 9 bases outside the gene matches. The CDR3 length is 15 residues. CDR1 and CDR2 from the germline V gene are ENHRY and SYGVKD. CDR3 in DNA: TGTGCCACCTTAGCGACAGGGCAGAACACCGGGGAGCTGTTTTTT. It specifies CATLATGQNTGELFF.

The chain links TRBV19 to TRBJ1-1, with 10 bases aligning to TRBD1. CDR1 LNHDA and CDR2 SQIVND come from the germline V gene (reference sequence). The CDR3 length is 15 residues. J gave up 5 bases and V 4 bases, and 7 bases lay outside the gene matches. The CDR3 region is CASSRRGQGRTEAFF. CDR3 DNA sequence: TGTGCCAGTAGTAGGAGGGGACAGGGGAGGACTGAAGCTTTCTTT.

This chain connects TRBV29-1 to TRBJ2-1; D unresolved. The CDR3 has 13 amino acids. Trimming took off 4 bases at V and 5 bases at J, with 12 bases between the two ends. The germline CDR1 and CDR2 sequences are SQVTM and ANQGSEA. CDR3 residues: CSVGATADNEQFF. The CDR3 nucleotides are TGCAGCGTTGGTGCGACGGCGGACAATGAGCAGTTCTTC.

Turning to this clonotype: Compared with germline, one end of the junction differs, possibly owing to a read error. J is TRBJ1-2 and V is TRBV10-3; D is unresolved. This CDR3 contains 12 residues. CDR1 and CDR2 from the germline V gene are ENHRY and SYGVKD. This CDR3 reads CATSDGPYGYTF. The CDR3 DNA reads TGTGCCACCAGTGATGGCCCATATGGCTACACCTTC.

The sample holds a few counts of this clonotype. The rearrangement joins TRBV6-1 to TRBJ2-1; 11 positions match TRBD1. CDR1 MNHNS and CDR2 SASEGT come from the germline V gene. CDR3 size: 16 residues. V dropped 6 bases and J dropped 3; count of bases not matched to a gene: 7. The CDR3: CASSITGTGGYNEQFF. The DNA of the CDR3 is TGTGCCAGCAGCATAACCGGGACAGGGGGCTACAATGAGCAGTTCTTC.

The chain uses TRBV5-1 and TRBJ2-7, with D possibly matching TRBD1 (6 bases). V dropped 1 base and J dropped 2 bases, with 7 bases sitting between them. From germline, CDR1 is SGHRS and CDR2 YFSETQ. This CDR3 region has 13 residues. CDR3 sequence (DNA): TGCGCCAGCAGCTTGAGGGGGACCTACGAGCAGTACTTC. Its translation: CASSLRGTYEQYF.

The rearrangement links TRBV15 to TRBJ2-1; 8 nucleotides line up with TRBD2. Germline CDR1 reads LNHNV; CDR2 reads YYDKDF (reference sequence). The V and J ends lost 6 bases and 4 bases, in that order; junction bases with no gene match: 8. This CDR3 is 15 amino acids long. CDR3: CATRAGTSGYNEQFF. For the CDR3, the DNA is TGTGCCACCAGGGCCGGGACTAGTGGGTACAATGAGCAGTTCTTC.

The rearrangement uses TRBV24-1 and TRBJ2-7, with 8 bases that match TRBD1. The CDR3 is 15 residues long. In germline, CDR1 is KGHDR, CDR2 SFDVKD. With 3 bases clipped from V and 2 bases from J, the junction kept 5 bases outside the gene matches. The CDR3 sequence: CATSDPGQVPYEQYF. In DNA form, the CDR3 reads TGTGCCACCAGTGATCCGGGACAGGTTCCCTACGAGCAGTACTTC.

The chain combines TRBV5-1 with TRBJ2-2; D may be TRBD1 or TRBD2 (5 bases each). The germline gives CDR1 SGHRS, CDR2 YFSETQ. The length of the CDR3 is 15 residues. Trimming took 3 bases from V and 0 from J, leaving 9 bases between them. Written as DNA, the CDR3 is TGCGCCAGCAGCTGGGGACCTTCGAACACCGGGGAGCTGTTTTTT. It translates to CASSWGPSNTGELFF.

This clonotype was detected many times. The chain joins TRBV7-2 to TRBJ1-2; D is perhaps TRBD1 (5 bases). The V gene's germline CDR1 is SGHTA and CDR2 FQGNSA. The V gene lost 3 bases and the J gene lost 10 bases, with 18 bases spanning the gap. This CDR3 contains 14 residues. The CDR3 nucleotides read TGTGCCAGCAGCTTTCTGGGACGCCACGTTCCCTACACCTTC. It yields the protein CASSFLGRHVPYTF.

This clonotype came up many times. V is TRBV2 and J is TRBJ2-4, with 7 bases identical to TRBD1. J gave up 9 bases and V 5 bases, and 7 bases lay outside the gene matches. Germline assignment: CDR1 SNHLY and CDR2 FYNNEI. The CDR3 consists of 13 residues. The CDR3 is CASSRSEGAIQYF. CDR3 DNA: TGTGCCAGCAGTAGAAGTGAGGGGGCCATTCAGTACTTC.

The sample holds many counts of this clonotype. The chain has TRBV27 and TRBJ2-1; D is undetermined. Germline values: CDR1 MNHEY, CDR2 SMNVEV (reference sequence). The CDR3 totals 10 residues. The ends were cut back, 5 bases at V and 8 bases at J, with 4 bases in the middle. The CDR3 here is CASSLYEQFF. DNA for the CDR3: TGTGCCAGCAGTCTATATGAGCAGTTCTTC.

This clonotype occurred a few times. The J gene is TRBJ2-3, the V gene TRBV29-1; the D is unclear. The germline V and J ends were trimmed by 4 bases and 2 bases, with 7 bases remaining between them. This CDR3 is built from 12 residues. Germline values: CDR1 SQVTM, CDR2 ANQGSEA. In nucleotides, the CDR3 is TGCAGCGTTGTGCTTCTCACAGATACGCAGTATTTT. Encoded protein: CSVVLLTDTQYF.

At least ten counts were recorded for this clonotype. V is TRBV27 and J is TRBJ2-7, with no clear D. The germline V and J ends were trimmed by 1 base and 2 bases, with 9 bases remaining between them. Germline lookup yields CDR1 MNHEY and CDR2 SMNVEV (reference sequence). The CDR3 is 14 residues long. CDR3 DNA sequence: TGTGCCAGCAGTTTATGGCGCGGAACCTACGAGCAGTACTTC. This sequence encodes CASSLWRGTYEQYF.

The V gene is TRBV5-1, the J gene TRBJ2-7; weak D call: TRBD2 (5 bases). Deletions cut 0 bases from V and 5 bases from J, with 9 bases between. Germline V gene sequence: CDR1 SGHRS, CDR2 YFSETQ. The CDR3 runs 13 residues. CDR3 loop: CASSLGRENEQYF. The CDR3 DNA is TGCGCCAGCAGCTTGGGACGGGAAAACGAGCAGTACTTC.

This clonotype was counted only a few times. This chain connects TRBV6-1 to TRBJ2-2; the D gene is possibly TRBD1 (5 bases). CDR1 and CDR2 (germline): MNHNS, SASEGT. This CDR3 comprises 14 residues. V was trimmed by 3 bases and J by 4 bases, leaving 9 bases between them. DNA of the CDR3: TGTGCCAGCAGTGACGTAGGGGTCACCGGGGAGCTGTTTTTT. This codes for CASSDVGVTGELFF.

This clonotype was seen a handful of times. V gene TRBV24-1 combines with J gene TRBJ2-3, with D tentatively TRBD2 (5 bases). Germline-derived CDR1 and CDR2 are KGHDR and SFDVKD. V was clipped by 5 bases and J by 0 bases, with 5 bases between them. This CDR3 contains 13 residues. CDR3 loop: CATSGTSTDTQYF. The CDR3 DNA reads TGTGCCACCAGTGGGACTAGCACAGATACGCAGTATTTT.

This clonotype showed up just once. This chain connects TRBV20-1 to TRBJ2-5, with 7 bases fitting TRBD2. The junction had 10 bases not matched to a gene; V was cut back by 6 bases and J by 9 bases. Germline V gives CDR1 DFQATT, CDR2 SNEGSKA (reference sequence). The CDR3 totals 12 residues. As DNA, the CDR3 is TGCAGTGCGCCACCAGGACGGGGGGCCCAGTACTTC. Translation gives CSAPPGRGAQYF.

Many counts were recorded for this clonotype. This chain connects TRBV11-2 to TRBJ2-5, with a weak D call TRBD2 (6 bases). Germline V gene lookup returns CDR1 SGHAT and CDR2 FQNNGV. The CDR3 length is 15 residues. V was trimmed by 5 bases and J by 5 bases, leaving 18 bases between them. In DNA form, the CDR3 reads TGTGCCAGCAGCCAGGCGGGACCGCCCGGGGAGACCCAGTACTTC. Its translation is CASSQAGPPGETQYF.

As concerns this clonotype: Just one base apart from a much larger clone, this may be a read error. The chain carries TRBV5-1 and TRBJ1-2; the D is unclear. The CDR3 runs 15 residues. The germline V gene has CDR1 SGHRS and CDR2 YFSETQ. CDR3 nucleotide sequence: TGCGCCAGCAGCTTGGCCGGTGCAGTCGATCCTGGCTACGCCTTC. Amino acids: CASSLAGAVDPGYAF.

This sequence joins TRBV20-1 and TRBJ1-2, with 8 bases lining up with TRBD1. Germline V gives CDR1 DFQATT, CDR2 SNEGSKA (reference sequence). Losses at the gene ends were 1 base for V and 8 bases for J; bases not matched to a gene: 6. This CDR3 is 13 amino acids long. CDR3 in DNA: TGCAGTGCTAGAGGCACCGGGACAGGAGGCTACACCTTC. Translating gives CSARGTGTGGYTF.

Ten or more counts support this clonotype. The genes are TRBV19 and TRBJ1-6; possible D gene TRBD1, 5 bases. This CDR3 has 13 residues. Per germline, CDR1 LNHDA and CDR2 SQIVND (reference sequence). The germline V and J ends were trimmed by 8 bases and 6 bases, with 11 bases remaining between them. The CDR3 nucleotides read TGTGCCAGTCTAAGGGGACTTAATTCACCCCTCCACTTT. It is translated as CASLRGLNSPLHF.